The rows below give T cell receptor beta chains drawn from one sample of a study of T cells after posttransplantation cyclophosphamide. Here immunoSEQ multiplex PCR was the method, and the copy in TCRdb shows in-frame clones only, minus some. This table has roughly 19,000 clones, roughly nine tenths appearing once. This specimen was PBMCs, taken less than 400 days after allogeneic stem cell transplant with calcineurin inhibitor and methotrexate. These receptors were obtained from a female patient younger than 45 who received an allogeneic stem cell transplant from an unrelated donor, was CMV-positive, and had acute and chronic GVHD. Some T cells may be graft donor cells. CDR3s include the opening cysteine and the closing phenylalanine or tryptophan. D genes are given only for firm matches. A row's size may be missing; if present it is once, few, many or a size class.

j_call	cdr3_length	d_call	v_call	clone_size	cdr3_nt	cdr3_aa
TRBJ2-1	12	-	TRBV6-1	-	TGTGCCAGCAGTGAATACACAAATGAGCAGTTCTTC	CASSEYTNEQFF
TRBJ1-4	14	TRBD1	TRBV9	-	TGTGCCAGCAGCGTTGGGACAGGGCTCGAAAAACTGTTTTTT	CASSVGTGLEKLFF
TRBJ2-1	14	TRBD2	TRBV19	-	TGTGCCAGTAGGGGCGGGGGCTCCTACAATGAGCAGTTCTTC	CASRGGGSYNEQFF
TRBJ1-2	13	-	TRBV7-9	-	TGTGCCAGCAGCTTAGAGCCAGGGAACGGCTACACCTTC	CASSLEPGNGYTF
TRBJ1-2	13	-	TRBV6-1	once	TGTGCCAGCTCCCCGGGACACCGCTATGGCTACACCTTC	CASSPGHRYGYTF
TRBJ2-2	16	-	TRBV7-9	medium-sized	TGTGCCAGCAGCCCCCCCCTGGGACAGAACACCGGGGAGCTGTTTTTT	CASSPPLGQNTGELFF
TRBJ2-1	14	TRBD2	TRBV9	-	TGTGCCAGCACCCCGGGACTAGCGGTGTGGGAGCAGTTCTTC	CASTPGLAVWEQFF
TRBJ1-1	13	-	TRBV9	once	TGTGCCAGCGGCGCAGATTCGAACACTGAAGCTTTCTTT	CASGADSNTEAFF
TRBJ2-7	13	TRBD1	TRBV18	-	TGTGCCAGCTCACCTCGGGACAGGGACGAGCAGTACTTC	CASSPRDRDEQYF
TRBJ2-1	15	TRBD1	TRBV25-1	-	TGTGCCAGCACCAAGACAGGGGTGGCCTACAATGAGCAGTTCTTC	CASTKTGVAYNEQFF
TRBJ2-1	15	-	TRBV7-3	-	TGTGCCAGCAGCTTACTTCCGAGCTCCTACAATGAGCAGTTCTTC	CASSLLPSSYNEQFF
TRBJ1-4	14	TRBD1	TRBV6-1	-	TGTGCCAGCAGTGATAGACAGGGGAACGAAAAACTGTTTTTT	CASSDRQGNEKLFF
TRBJ2-1	17	TRBD2	TRBV9	-	TGTGCCAGCAGCGTAGTGGGACTACCATCCTCCTACAATGAGCAGTTCTTC	CASSVVGLPSSYNEQFF
TRBJ2-1	11	-	TRBV11-2	-	TGTGCCAGCAGCCGCCACAGTGGGCAGTTCTTC	CASSRHSGQFF
TRBJ2-7	15	-	TRBV5-1	-	TGCGCCAGCAGCTTGGGTCCCGGACAGCCCTACGAGCAGTACTTC	CASSLGPGQPYEQYF
TRBJ1-1	13	-	TRBV12-5	-	TGTGCTAGTGGTTTAGGAGGGCGAACTGAAGCTTTCTTT	CASGLGGRTEAFF
TRBJ2-2	16	TRBD1	TRBV2	-	TGTGCCAGCCGCCCCCGGGGACAGGGGATAACCGGGGAGCTGTTTTTT	CASRPRGQGITGELFF
TRBJ2-1	15	TRBD1	TRBV25-1	-	TGTGCCAGCAGTGAGGGACAGGGTTTTTACAATGAGCAGTTCTTC	CASSEGQGFYNEQFF
TRBJ1-4	13	-	TRBV4-1	-	TGCGCCAGCAGCCAAGGAGAGGCGGAAAAACTGTTTTTT	CASSQGEAEKLFF
TRBJ1-1	13	-	TRBV19	few	TGTGCCAGTAGTATAACCCGGGACACTGAAGCTTTCTTT	CASSITRDTEAFF
TRBJ1-4	15	-	TRBV19	-	TGTGCCAGTAGAACGCAACAGGGCGTTGGTGAAAAACTGTTTTTT	CASRTQQGVGEKLFF
TRBJ2-2	13	TRBD2	TRBV6-6	-	TGTGCCAGCAGTTTTAGCGGGTCCGGGGAGCTGTTTTTT	CASSFSGSGELFF
TRBJ1-5	14	-	TRBV10-3	-	TGTGCCATCAGTGATACAGGGAATAATCAGCCCCAGCATTTT	CAISDTGNNQPQHF
TRBJ2-1	16	-	TRBV4-3	-	TGCGCCAGCAGCCAAGATCACAGGACGGTTAACAATGAGCAGTTCTTC	CASSQDHRTVNNEQFF
TRBJ2-5	15	-	TRBV6-1	-	TGTGCCAGCAGTGAAGCCGTGACAGGTTGGGAGACCCAGTACTTC	CASSEAVTGWETQYF
TRBJ2-2	13	-	TRBV19	few	TGTGCCAGTAGTATAGGGAGGGTCGGGGAGCTGTTTTTT	CASSIGRVGELFF
TRBJ1-6	19	-	TRBV18	-	TGTGCCAGCTCACCTTCCGGGACTCCAAGGGGCTCCTATAATTCACCCCTCCACTTT	CASSPSGTPRGSYNSPLHF
TRBJ2-3	15	TRBD2	TRBV25-1	-	TGTGCCAGCAGTGAGTCTAGCGGGGGCACAGATACGCAGTATTTT	CASSESSGGTDTQYF
TRBJ2-2	14	-	TRBV11-2	-	TGTGCCAGCAGCTTTTCAGAAAACACCGGGGAGCTGTTTTTT	CASSFSENTGELFF
TRBJ2-7	14	-	TRBV5-5	-	TGTGCCAGCAGCTTTAGAGGAGGCCCCTACGAGCAGTACTTC	CASSFRGGPYEQYF
TRBJ2-1	17	TRBD2	TRBV10-1	-	TGCGCCAGCAGTGGGGGAAGCGGGACGACTTCGAGGAATGAGCAGTTCTTC	CASSGGSGTTSRNEQFF
TRBJ1-2	16	-	TRBV5-1	-	TGCGCCAGCAGCCCCCTTCCGCGACAGGTTAACTATGGCTACACCTTC	CASSPLPRQVNYGYTF
TRBJ2-7	14	TRBD2	TRBV11-3	-	TGTGCCAGCAGCTCCGGGACTAGCGGCTACGAGCAGTACTTC	CASSSGTSGYEQYF
TRBJ2-3	14	-	TRBV30	-	TGTGCCTGGGATCATAACGGGAGTGGAGATACGCAGTATTTT	CAWDHNGSGDTQYF
TRBJ2-3	13	TRBD2	TRBV6-6	-	TGTGCCAGCAGTTACTCAGGACTAGAAGGGCAGTATTTT	CASSYSGLEGQYF
TRBJ2-1	15	TRBD1	TRBV7-2	-	TGTGCCAGCAGCTTAACCAGAGACAGGGAAGGTGAGCAGTTCTTC	CASSLTRDREGEQFF
TRBJ2-5	14	TRBD1	TRBV4-1	-	TGCGCCAGCAGCCAGAGACAGGGACGAGAGACCCAGTACTTC	CASSQRQGRETQYF
TRBJ1-3	13	-	TRBV16	-	TGTGCCAGCAGGCAGGCGACTGGAAACACCATATATTTT	CASRQATGNTIYF
TRBJ2-4	15	-	TRBV7-9	-	TGTGCCAGCAGCTCCGAGGGAAGTAGGAAAAACATTCAGTACTTC	CASSSEGSRKNIQYF
TRBJ1-2	15	-	TRBV5-1	-	TGCGCCAGCTCCGAGGACAGCAGCCTTAACTATGGCTACACCTTC	CASSEDSSLNYGYTF
TRBJ2-7	14	TRBD2	TRBV9	-	TGTGCCAGCAGCGTCACCGGGACTAGCGGCGAGCAGTACTTC	CASSVTGTSGEQYF
TRBJ2-5	16	-	TRBV27	-	TGTGCCAGCAGTCCGATCCCAGGGTCGGCCCAAGAGACCCAGTACTTC	CASSPIPGSAQETQYF
TRBJ2-3	14	-	TRBV19	-	TGTGCCAGTAGGGGGGAGGGGGGCACAGATACGCAGTATTTT	CASRGEGGTDTQYF
TRBJ2-3	16	TRBD2	TRBV4-1	-	TGCGCCAGCAGCCTCCGGCCAGCGGGAGGTACAGATACGCAGTATTTT	CASSLRPAGGTDTQYF
TRBJ2-1	15	TRBD1	TRBV12-5	-	TGTGCTAGTGGTTTGGCCGGGACAGCCCACAATGAGCAGTTCTTC	CASGLAGTAHNEQFF
TRBJ2-1	12	-	TRBV27	-	TGTGCCAGCAGTTGGGGGCCGAATGAGCAGTTCTTC	CASSWGPNEQFF
TRBJ2-2	16	TRBD2	TRBV15	-	TGTGCCACCAGCAGAGAACTAGCGCCGAACACCGGGGAGCTGTTTTTT	CATSRELAPNTGELFF
TRBJ2-1	14	-	TRBV6-1	-	TGTGCCAGCAGTGAAGAGACAGGCTTCGATGAGCAGTTCTTC	CASSEETGFDEQFF
TRBJ2-2	16	-	TRBV5-1	-	TGCGCCAGCAGCTTGGACAGGTCTACGAACACCGGGGAGCTGTTTTTT	CASSLDRSTNTGELFF
TRBJ1-2	16	-	TRBV6-5	-	TGTGCCAGCAGTTACTCGAGAGGAGGCACGGGAGATGGCTACACCTTC	CASSYSRGGTGDGYTF
TRBJ2-5	14	-	TRBV5-8	-	TGTGCCAGCAGCGCCTGGGACTTTCAAGAGACCCAGTACTTC	CASSAWDFQETQYF